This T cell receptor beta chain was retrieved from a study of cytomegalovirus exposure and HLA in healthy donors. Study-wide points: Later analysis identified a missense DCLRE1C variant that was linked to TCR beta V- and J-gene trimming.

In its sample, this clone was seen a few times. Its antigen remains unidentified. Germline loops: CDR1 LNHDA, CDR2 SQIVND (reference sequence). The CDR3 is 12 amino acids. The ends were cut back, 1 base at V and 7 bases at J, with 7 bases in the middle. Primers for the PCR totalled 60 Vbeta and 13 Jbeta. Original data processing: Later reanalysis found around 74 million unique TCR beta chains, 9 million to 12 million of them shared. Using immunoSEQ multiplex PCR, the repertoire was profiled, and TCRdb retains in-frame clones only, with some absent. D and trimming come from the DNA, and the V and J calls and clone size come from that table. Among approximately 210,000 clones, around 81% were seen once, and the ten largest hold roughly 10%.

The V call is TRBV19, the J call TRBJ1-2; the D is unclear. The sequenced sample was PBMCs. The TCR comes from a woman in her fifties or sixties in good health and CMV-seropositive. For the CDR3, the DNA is TGTGCCAGTAGTATAGGCGGCGGTGGCTACACCTTC. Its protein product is CASSIGGGGYTF.